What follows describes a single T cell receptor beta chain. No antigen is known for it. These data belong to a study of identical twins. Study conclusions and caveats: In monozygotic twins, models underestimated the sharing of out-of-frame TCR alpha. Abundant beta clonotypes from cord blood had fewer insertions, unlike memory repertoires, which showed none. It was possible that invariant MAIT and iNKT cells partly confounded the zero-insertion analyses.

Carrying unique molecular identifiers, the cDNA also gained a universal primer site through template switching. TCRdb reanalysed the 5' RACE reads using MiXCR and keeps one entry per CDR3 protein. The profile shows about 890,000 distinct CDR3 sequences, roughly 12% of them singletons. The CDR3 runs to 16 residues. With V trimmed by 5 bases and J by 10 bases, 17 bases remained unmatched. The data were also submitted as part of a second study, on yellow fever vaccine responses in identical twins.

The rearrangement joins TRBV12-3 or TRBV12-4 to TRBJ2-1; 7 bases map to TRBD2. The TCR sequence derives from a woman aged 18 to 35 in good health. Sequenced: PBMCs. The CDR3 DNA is TGTGCCAGCAGTCCGGGGTGGGGGGGGTCCCTCGAGGAGCAGTTCTTC. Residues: CASSPGWGGSLEEQFF.